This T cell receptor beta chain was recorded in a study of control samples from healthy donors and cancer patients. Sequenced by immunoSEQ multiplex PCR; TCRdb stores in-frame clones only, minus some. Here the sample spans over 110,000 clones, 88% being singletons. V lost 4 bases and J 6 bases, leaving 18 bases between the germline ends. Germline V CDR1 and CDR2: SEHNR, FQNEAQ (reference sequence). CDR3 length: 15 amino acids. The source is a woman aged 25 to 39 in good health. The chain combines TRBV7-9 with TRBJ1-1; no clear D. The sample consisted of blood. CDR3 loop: CASSSTSLLMSEAFF. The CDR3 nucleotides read TGTGCCAGCAGCTCCACGTCCCTTTTAATGTCTGAAGCTTTCTTT. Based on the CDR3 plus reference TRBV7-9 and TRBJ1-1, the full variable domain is DTGVSQNPRHKITKRGQNVTFRCDPISEHNRLYWYRQTLGQGPEFLTYFQNEAQLEKSRLLSDRFSAERPKGSFSTLEIQRTEQGDSAMYLCASSSTSLLMSEAFFGQGTRLTVV.